These T cell receptor beta chains were read from a single sample in a study of shared clonotypes between healthy human individuals. Method: immunoSEQ multiplex PCR; TCRdb's copy keeps in-frame clones and lacks some. This sample has about 580,000 clones, with roughly 98% found just once. Sequenced sample: naive CD8+ T cells sorted from blood. Receptors originate from a man aged 30 to 39 in good health. CDR3s include the opening cysteine and the closing phenylalanine or tryptophan. Each record gives: J gene, V gene, clone size, CDR3 protein. Clone size is not always given. Where it is, it says once, few, many or a class for expanded clones.

J: TRBJ1-1
V: TRBV11-2
size: .
CDR3: CASSHGTGGNTEAFF

J: TRBJ1-2
V: TRBV11-2
size: .
CDR3: CASSLGGDRRGYTF

J: TRBJ2-3
V: TRBV6-5
size: .
CDR3: CASSVAAARTDTQYF

J: TRBJ1-4
V: TRBV11-2
size: .
CDR3: CASSLGVTTNEKLFF

J: TRBJ2-2
V: TRBV9
size: .
CDR3: CASSAPNTGELFF

J: TRBJ2-3
V: TRBV10-2
size: .
CDR3: CASEERGSTDTQYF

J: TRBJ1-2
V: TRBV27
size: .
CDR3: CASSFRGAWYGYTF

J: TRBJ2-5
V: TRBV7-9
size: .
CDR3: CASSLLGLQETQYF

J: TRBJ2-1
V: TRBV14
size: .
CDR3: CASSQNPGTRAKDEQFF

J: TRBJ1-2
V: TRBV5-4
size: .
CDR3: CASSSGRGYTF

J: TRBJ2-7
V: TRBV29-1
size: .
CDR3: CSVEGPSYEQYF

J: TRBJ2-1
V: TRBV11-2
size: .
CDR3: CASSLAGRLNNEQFF

J: TRBJ1-4
V: TRBV2
size: .
CDR3: CASSGDRAEATNEKLFF

J: TRBJ1-2
V: TRBV2
size: once
CDR3: CASSLNGLYFYGYTF

J: TRBJ1-5
V: TRBV6-5
size: .
CDR3: CASSSRLPPSNQPQHF

J: TRBJ1-1
V: TRBV6-5
size: .
CDR3: CASSYGAGGTEAFF

J: TRBJ2-2
V: TRBV5-1
size: .
CDR3: CASSSPVSLFF

J: TRBJ2-7
V: TRBV29-1
size: .
CDR3: CSVEDQAYEQYF

J: TRBJ2-3
V: TRBV7-8
size: .
CDR3: CASFRSSTDTQYF

J: TRBJ2-7
V: TRBV18
size: .
CDR3: CASSPPERERGEQYF

J: TRBJ2-5
V: TRBV7-9
size: once
CDR3: CASSHLPGLVGETQYF

J: TRBJ2-5
V: TRBV14
size: once
CDR3: CASSRQGIWGGETQYF

J: TRBJ2-2
V: TRBV10-2
size: .
CDR3: CASSESASYPTGELFF

J: TRBJ1-2
V: TRBV27
size: .
CDR3: CASSPGHSANYGYTF